One sample yielded the 19 T cell receptor beta chains listed below, sequenced in a study of CD8 T cells in ankylosing spondylitis. TCRdb analysed the 5' RACE reads with MiXCR anew, one entry per CDR3 protein. The table shows 39,000 or so distinct CDR3 sequences, with 10% occurring only once. Sequencing was performed on blood, either unsorted or a sorted T cell fraction (not recorded which). Every receptor here comes from a male donor with ankylosing spondylitis or in good health (not recorded which).

This clonotype was detected many times. This chain connects TRBV6-5 to TRBJ1-5; a weak D match, TRBD1 (5 bases). V was clipped by 0 bases and J by 7 bases, with 10 bases between them. Germline CDR1 MNHEY, CDR2 SVGAGI. This CDR3 has 14 residues. Written as DNA, the CDR3 is TGTGCCAGCAGTTACTCGGGGGAATGGCAGCCCCAGCATTTT. Translating gives CASSYSGEWQPQHF.

This clonotype was counted many times. This sequence joins TRBV4-3 and TRBJ1-5; 7 nucleotides align to TRBD1. The CDR3 has 16 residues. J gave up 6 bases and V 3 bases, and 11 bases lay outside the gene matches. Germline-derived CDR1 and CDR2 are LGHNA and YSLEER. The CDR3 loop reads CASSQTQDRAGQPQHF. CDR3 bases: TGCGCCAGCAGCCAGACTCAAGACAGGGCCGGTCAGCCCCAGCATTTT.

Many counts were recorded for this clonotype. The CDR3 DNA reads as TGCACCGGGGAGGTAGCGGGCACAGATACGCAGTATTTT. Its translation: CTGEVAGTDTQYF. The chain employs TRBV29-1 and TRBJ2-3, with a weak D call TRBD2 (6 bases). Per germline, CDR1 SQVTM and CDR2 ANQGSEA. The CDR3 extends over 13 amino acids.

This clonotype was counted at least ten times. The CDR3 DNA follows: TGTGCCACCAGCAGAGCGAACAGGGCCACCGGGGAGCTGTTTTTT. It yields the protein CATSRANRATGELFF. The chain recombines TRBV15 with TRBJ2-2; D perhaps matches TRBD1 (6 bases). The V gene lost 1 base and the J gene lost 4 bases, with 10 bases spanning the gap. The length of the CDR3 is 15 residues. Germline V gene data show CDR1 as LNHNV and CDR2 as YYDKDF (reference sequence). The full variable domain, rest sourced from reference TRBV15 and TRBJ2-2, is DAMVIQNPRYQVTQFGKPVTLSCSQTLNHNVMYWYQQKSSQAPKLLFHYYDKDFNNEADTPDNFQSRRPNTSFCFLDIRSPGLGDTAMYLCATSRANRATGELFFGEGSRLTVL.

The chain links TRBV19 to TRBJ2-3; TRBD1 matches 9 bases. Trimming removed 6 bases from V and 0 bases from J; junction bases left unmatched: 4. In germline, CDR1 is LNHDA, CDR2 SQIVND (reference sequence). The CDR3 covers 15 residues. The CDR3 DNA reads TGTGCCAGTAGGGGGACAGGGATGAGCACAGATACGCAGTATTTT. The encoded protein is CASRGTGMSTDTQYF.

This clonotype was counted at least ten times. The J gene is TRBJ2-5, the V gene TRBV4-2, with D uncertain. Germline V gene sequence: CDR1 LGHNA, CDR2 YNFKEQ. V shed 0 bases and J shed 4 bases, with 6 bases lying between them. The CDR3 contains 13 residues. The CDR3 region has the DNA TGTGCCAGCAGCCAAGATACCAGAGAGACCCAGTACTTC. It codes for CASSQDTRETQYF.

This clonotype appeared many times. The chain joins TRBV6-5 to TRBJ2-1, with D maybe TRBD2 (5 bases). This CDR3 region has 15 residues. The germline gives CDR1 MNHEY, CDR2 SVGAGI. Between the trimmed V and J ends, which lost 2 bases and 0 bases, there was a span of 8 bases. The CDR3 here is CASSYVGSSYNEQFF. The DNA of the CDR3 is TGTGCCAGCAGTTACGTTGGGAGCTCCTACAATGAGCAGTTCTTC.

In its sample, this clonotype was seen many times. This chain links TRBV5-1 with TRBJ2-7, with TRBD2 matching over 13 bases. V trimming: 5 bases; J trimming: 5 bases; junction bases outside the gene matches: 10. Germline V gene sequence: CDR1 SGHRS, CDR2 YFSETQ. The CDR3 totals 16 residues. The CDR3 here is CASRMGGTSGIDEQYF. CDR3 DNA sequence: TGCGCCAGCAGGATGGGAGGGACTAGCGGGATTGACGAGCAGTACTTC.

This clonotype was observed many times. V and J are TRBV9 and TRBJ2-7; a possible D gene is TRBD2 (6 bases). This CDR3 spans 14 amino acids. Trimming removed 3 bases from V and 6 bases from J, with 16 bases in between. Germline assignment: CDR1 SGDLS and CDR2 YYNGEE. DNA of the CDR3: TGTGCCAGCAGCGAGTCGGGAGCTCCACTCGAGCAGTACTTC. Translating gives CASSESGAPLEQYF. The variable domain in full, with the rest retrieved from reference TRBV9 and TRBJ2-7, is DSGVTQTPKHLITATGQRVTLRCSPRSGDLSVYWYQQSLDQGLQFLIQYYNGEERAKGNILERFSAQQFPDLHSELNLSSLELGDSALYFCASSESGAPLEQYFGPGTRLTVT.

This clonotype was counted many times. The chain recombines TRBV20-1 with TRBJ1-2, with D possibly TRBD1 on 5 matching bases. The V end lost 6 bases, the J end lost 5 bases, and 13 bases lay between the germline ends. The germline CDR1 and CDR2 sequences are DFQATT and SNEGSKA (reference sequence). The CDR3 is 12 amino acids. The CDR3 reads CSAPTVSYGYTF. CDR3 sequence (DNA): TGCAGTGCCCCGACAGTATCATATGGCTACACCTTC.

This sequence joins TRBV7-3 and TRBJ2-1; TRBD1 might be the D (6 bases). The CDR3 extends over 16 amino acids. V was clipped by 0 bases and J by 6 bases, with 15 bases between them. Germline assignment: CDR1 SGHTA and CDR2 FQGTGA. The DNA for the CDR3 is TGTGCCAGCAGCTTAACGCCGGGACAATACGTCAATGAGCAGTTCTTC. This encodes CASSLTPGQYVNEQFF.

Ten or more counts support this clonotype. The chain employs TRBV5-1 and TRBJ1-2; no clear D gene. CDR3 length: 14 residues. Germline-derived CDR1 and CDR2 are SGHRS and YFSETQ. The V end was cut by 0 bases, the J end by 1 base, with 7 bases between. The CDR3 DNA follows: TGCGCCAGCAGCTTGGATGGAATTAACTATGGCTACACCTTC. It yields the protein CASSLDGINYGYTF.

This clonotype was recorded at least ten times. The rearrangement links TRBV12-3 or TRBV12-4 to TRBJ2-1; possible D gene TRBD1, 6 bases. The CDR3 loop spans 15 amino acids. Between the trimmed V and J ends, which lost 6 bases and 0 bases, there was a span of 12 bases. The CDR3 region has the DNA TGTGCCAGCAGGAGGGGGATTAGCTCCTACAATGAGCAGTTCTTC. This sequence encodes CASRRGISSYNEQFF.

This chain joins TRBV12-3 or TRBV12-4 and TRBJ2-7, with D possibly matching TRBD1 (5 bases). Trimming cost V 6 bases and J 3 bases, with 12 bases left between them. The CDR3 extends over 13 amino acids. CDR3 coding DNA: TGTGCCAGCAGCACCGGACATATCTACGAGCAGTACTTC. Translation gives CASSTGHIYEQYF.

This clonotype has only a few counts. This chain uses TRBV11-3 with TRBJ2-3, with 11 bases lining up with TRBD2. The CDR3 runs 16 residues. After removal of 1 base from V and 3 bases from J, the junction contained 3 bases not matched to a gene. Germline CDR1 is SGHNT and CDR2 is YENEEA. CDR3 in DNA: TGTGCCAGCAGCTTAGGGTCTAGCGGGAGGACAGATACGCAGTATTTT. Its translation is CASSLGSSGRTDTQYF. The complete variable domain, with remaining parts taken from reference TRBV11-3 and TRBJ2-3, reads EAGVVQSPRYKIIEKKQPVAFWCNPISGHNTLYWYLQNLGQGPELLIRYENEEAVDDSQLPKDRFSAERLKGVDSTLKIQPAELGDSAVYLCASSLGSSGRTDTQYFGPGTRLTVL.

The CDR3 sequence is CASRTTGSHEQYF. The CDR3 nucleotides are TGTGCCAGCAGAACGACAGGGAGCCACGAGCAGTACTTC. The chain uses TRBV7-6 and TRBJ2-7; 7 bases fit TRBD1. Germline CDR1 SGHVS, CDR2 FNYEAQ. The trim removed 6 bases at V and 5 bases at J, leaving 7 bases unmatched. This CDR3 spans 13 amino acids.

This clonotype was counted a few times. V gene TRBV29-1 combines with J gene TRBJ2-1; tentatively, D is TRBD1 (6 bases). CDR3 length: 15 amino acids. Germline-derived CDR1 and CDR2 are SQVTM and ANQGSEA. The V end lost 3 bases, the J end lost 3 bases, and 15 bases lay between the germline ends. CDR3 sequence: CSVEGTGTNYNEQFF. In nucleotides, the CDR3 is TGCAGCGTTGAGGGGACCGGGACAAACTACAATGAGCAGTTCTTC.

This clonotype was counted ten times or more. The chain couples TRBV6-1 to TRBJ2-5; 7 nucleotides agree with TRBD2. Germline trimming cut 11 bases from V and 4 bases from J; bases unmatched to any gene: 4. Germline V lookup: CDR1 MNHNS, CDR2 SASEGT. The CDR3 spans 11 residues. The DNA of the CDR3 is TGTGCCGGCTGGGGGGGAGAGACCCAGTACTTC. It codes for CAGWGGETQYF.

There are a few counts of this clonotype. The chain carries TRBV7-9 and TRBJ1-1; 10 positions agree with TRBD1. The trim removed 5 bases at V and 3 bases at J, leaving 9 bases unmatched. Germline V CDR1 and CDR2: SEHNR, FQNEAQ (reference sequence). The CDR3 runs to 16 residues. The CDR3 sequence: CASSLGTGELDTEAFF. CDR3 nucleotide sequence: TGTGCCAGCAGCCTTGGGACAGGGGAATTGGACACTGAAGCTTTCTTT. Supplemented by reference TRBV7-9 and TRBJ1-1, the full variable domain reads DTGVSQNPRHKITKRGQNVTFRCDPISEHNRLYWYRQTLGQGPEFLTYFQNEAQLEKSRLLSDRFSAERPKGSFSTLEIQRTEQGDSAMYLCASSLGTGELDTEAFFGQGTRLTVV.